Reported below is one T cell receptor (beta chain). Assay used: immunoSEQ multiplex PCR; TCRdb lists only in-frame clones, some missing. The sample consists of about 33,000 clones, 92% of them appearing once. This sample was taken from a study of T cell changes during pregnancy in multiple sclerosis. The CDR3 has 13 residues. The ends were cut back, 0 bases at V and 4 bases at J, with 7 bases in the middle. Per germline, CDR1 SGHDT and CDR2 YYEEEE. The sample was PBMCs (not recorded whether the cells were cultured). The chain joins TRBV5-6 to TRBJ2-5; D call uncertain. The TCR was taken from a female donor with multiple sclerosis, enrolled in a pregnancy study. CDR3 bases: TGTGCCAGCAGCTTGGTAATTTTAGAGACCCAGTACTTC. This gives the protein CASSLVILETQYF.